These T cell receptor beta chains were read from a single sample in a study of blood T cell repertoires in COVID-19. Libraries were prepared by immunoSEQ multiplex PCR; TCRdb keeps only in-frame clonotypes and omits some of them. This repertoire shows more than 150,000 clones, approximately 86% found once; its top ten account for 9.8%. The source material was peripheral blood. These receptors all stem from a woman older than 75 with acute or convalescent COVID-19. Each CDR3 is given with its conserved first and last residue. The D gene is left open where the match is weak. Clone size, where shown, is once, few, many, or a class for clones that have expanded.

>once|TRBD1|TRBJ2-7|TRBV12-5
TGTGCTAGTGGTTCAGGGGGCTCCTACGAGCAGTACTTC
CASGSGGSYEQYF
>-|-|TRBJ2-7|TRBV21-1
TGTGCCAGCAGCAAACCAACTCTAGCGGGCGGCTTTCAGTACTTC
CASSKPTLAGGFQYF
>-|-|TRBJ1-2|TRBV5-1
TGCGCCAGCAGCTTGGGCGCGGGGGGAATGCATGGCTACACCTTC
CASSLGAGGMHGYTF
>-|TRBD1|TRBJ1-2|TRBV3-1/TRBV3-2
TGTGCCAGCAGCCAAAGCGACAGGGGGAACTATGGCTACACCTTC
CASSQSDRGNYGYTF
>-|TRBD1|TRBJ1-1|TRBV7-6
TGTGCCAGCAGCTCCCTGGGACAGGGAAGGACTGAAGCTTTCTTT
CASSSLGQGRTEAFF
>once|-|TRBJ1-1|TRBV25-1
TGTGCCAGCAGTGAAGGAAGCAGGGTTAACACTGAAGCTTTCTTT
CASSEGSRVNTEAFF
>few|-|TRBJ2-1|TRBV11-2
TGTGCCAGCAGCTCCGGAGGGACAGCATACAATGAGCAGTTCTTC
CASSSGGTAYNEQFF
>-|TRBD2|TRBJ2-2|TRBV29-1
TGCAGCGGCCGGGTGGGAGGGTTGGACACCGGGGAGCTGTTTTTT
CSGRVGGLDTGELFF
>-|-|TRBJ1-1|TRBV18
TGTGCCAGCTCACCATTAATTCTGACAGCCATGAACACTGAAGCTTTCTTT
CASSPLILTAMNTEAFF
>-|TRBD1|TRBJ1-2|TRBV10-3
TGTGCCATCCGGGACAGGGGAGCAACTAACTATGGCTACACCTTC
CAIRDRGATNYGYTF
>-|-|TRBJ1-5|TRBV19
TGTGCCAGTAGTCCCCTGACCCGGACAGTTAGCAATCAGCCCCAGCATTTT
CASSPLTRTVSNQPQHF
>-|TRBD1|TRBJ2-2|TRBV5-1
TGCGCCAGCAGCTTGGAATTCGGACAGGGGCACACCGGGGAGCTGTTTTTT
CASSLEFGQGHTGELFF
>-|-|TRBJ1-1|TRBV29-1
TGCAGGGCAACAGGGCCAAGAAGGGAGAACACTGAAGCTTTCTTT
CRATGPRRENTEAFF
>-|TRBD1|TRBJ1-2|TRBV27
TGTGCCAGCAGTACATTCGGACAGGAAGGCTACACCTTC
CASSTFGQEGYTF
>-|TRBD1|TRBJ1-6|TRBV13
TGTGCCAGCAGGTTAGCGCAGGGGGCCCTTGGTTCACCCCTCCACTTT
CASRLAQGALGSPLHF
>-|-|TRBJ2-7|TRBV5-1
TGCGCCAGCAGCTTGGCGGGAGCCCCTAATCAGCAGTACTTC
CASSLAGAPNQQYF
>once|TRBD1|TRBJ2-5|TRBV19
TGTGCCAGTAGTATAGTAGGGGGCAGGGGGCGCCGGGAGACCCAGTACTTC
CASSIVGGRGRRETQYF
>-|-|TRBJ2-1|TRBV18
TGTGCCAGCTCACCACAAGTTGAGAATGAGCAGTTCTTC
CASSPQVENEQFF
>-|-|TRBJ1-1|TRBV14
TGTGCCAGCAGTCCCCCGGGGGGGAATGAAGCTTTCTTT
CASSPPGGNEAFF
>-|-|TRBJ2-7|TRBV6-6
TGTGCCAGCAGAACTCCACAGGGCAGCTCCTACGAGCAGTACTTC
CASRTPQGSSYEQYF
>-|-|TRBJ2-7|TRBV24-1
TGTGCCACCAGTGAGGCGGGGCCCTCCTACGAGCAGTACTTC
CATSEAGPSYEQYF
>few|TRBD2|TRBJ2-2|TRBV18
TGTGCCAGCTCACCAGTAGCGGGGGCGAACACCGGGGAGCTGTTTTTT
CASSPVAGANTGELFF
>-|-|TRBJ1-1|TRBV18
TGTGCCAGCTCACCACCGCCCGGCGGGGGGAACACTGAAGCTTTCTTT
CASSPPPGGGNTEAFF
>-|TRBD1|TRBJ2-5|TRBV7-2
TGTGCCAGCAGCAGGACAGGGTTGGGTGGTGAGACCCAGTACTTC
CASSRTGLGGETQYF
>-|-|TRBJ1-5|TRBV11-2
TGTGCCAGCAGCTTAGATGGGCATAGCAATCAGCCCCAGCATTTT
CASSLDGHSNQPQHF
>once|-|TRBJ1-2|TRBV6-2/TRBV6-3
TGTGCCAGCAGTTACTCCACCCGGGAGTCTGGCTACACCTTC
CASSYSTRESGYTF
>-|-|TRBJ1-2|TRBV3-1/TRBV3-2
TGTGCCAGCAGCCCCCACAGAGACTATGGCTACACCTTC
CASSPHRDYGYTF
>-|-|TRBJ1-2|TRBV3-1/TRBV3-2
TGTGCCAGCAGCCAAGGGCATGGCTACACCTTC
CASSQGHGYTF
>-|TRBD2|TRBJ2-5|TRBV4-1
TGCGCCAGCAGCCAGCTGGGACTAGCCGCAGAGACCCAGTACTTC
CASSQLGLAAETQYF